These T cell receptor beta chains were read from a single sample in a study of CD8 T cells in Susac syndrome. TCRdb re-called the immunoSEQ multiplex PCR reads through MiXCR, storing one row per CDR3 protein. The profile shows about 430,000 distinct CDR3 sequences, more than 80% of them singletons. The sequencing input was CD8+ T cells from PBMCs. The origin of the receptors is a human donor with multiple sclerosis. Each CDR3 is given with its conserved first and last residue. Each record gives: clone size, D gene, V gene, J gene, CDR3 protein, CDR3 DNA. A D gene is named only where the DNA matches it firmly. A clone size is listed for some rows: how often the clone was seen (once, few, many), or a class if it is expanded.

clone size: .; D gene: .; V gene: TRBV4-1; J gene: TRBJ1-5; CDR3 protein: CASSQGSGATEPQHF; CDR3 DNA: TGCGCCAGCAGCCAAGGCTCGGGGGCGACTGAGCCCCAGCATTTT
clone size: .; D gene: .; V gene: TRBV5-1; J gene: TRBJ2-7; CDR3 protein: CASWGERAEQYF; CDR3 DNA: TGCGCCAGCTGGGGAGAGAGGGCCGAGCAGTACTTC
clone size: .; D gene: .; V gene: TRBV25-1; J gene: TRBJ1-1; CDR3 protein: CASSDSEVAEAFF; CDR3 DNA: TGTGCCAGCAGTGATAGTGAGGTGGCTGAAGCTTTCTTT
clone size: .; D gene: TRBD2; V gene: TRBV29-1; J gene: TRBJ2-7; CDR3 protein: CSVDLAGEETYEQYF; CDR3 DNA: TGCAGCGTAGACCTAGCGGGAGAAGAGACCTACGAGCAGTACTTC
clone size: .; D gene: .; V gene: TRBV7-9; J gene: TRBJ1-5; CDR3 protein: CASSHWSPRGANRNQPQHF; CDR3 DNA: TGTGCCAGCAGCCACTGGTCCCCTAGGGGGGCCAACCGCAATCAGCCCCAGCATTTT
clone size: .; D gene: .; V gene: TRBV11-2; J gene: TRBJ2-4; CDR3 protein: CASSVDGVTGLLAKNIQYF; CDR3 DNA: TGTGCCAGCAGCGTTGACGGCGTTACAGGTTTACTAGCCAAAAACATTCAGTACTTC
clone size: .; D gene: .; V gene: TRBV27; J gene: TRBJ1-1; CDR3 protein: CASGPTGLNTEAFF; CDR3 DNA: TGTGCCAGCGGGCCGACAGGATTGAACACTGAAGCTTTCTTT
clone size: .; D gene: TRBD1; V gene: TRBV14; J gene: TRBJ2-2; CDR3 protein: CASSQDSDRGNTGELFF; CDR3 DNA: TGTGCCAGCAGCCAAGACTCGGACAGGGGAAACACCGGGGAGCTGTTTTTT
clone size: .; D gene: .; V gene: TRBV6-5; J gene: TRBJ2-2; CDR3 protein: CASSSGTVGTGELFF; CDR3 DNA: TGTGCCAGCAGTAGCGGGACAGTGGGCACCGGGGAGCTGTTTTTT
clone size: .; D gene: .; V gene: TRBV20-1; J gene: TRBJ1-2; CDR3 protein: CSARDPVAVGNYGYTF; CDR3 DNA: TGCAGTGCTAGAGACCCGGTTGCGGTTGGGAACTATGGCTACACCTTC
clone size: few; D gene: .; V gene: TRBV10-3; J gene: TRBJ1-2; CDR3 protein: CAISEDGATTNYGYTF; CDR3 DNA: TGTGCCATCAGTGAGGACGGCGCTACGACTAACTATGGCTACACCTTC
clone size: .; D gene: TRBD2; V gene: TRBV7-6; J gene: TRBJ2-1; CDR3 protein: CASSPKTSGSGEQFF; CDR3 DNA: TGTGCCAGCAGCCCCAAAACTAGCGGTTCGGGTGAGCAGTTCTTC
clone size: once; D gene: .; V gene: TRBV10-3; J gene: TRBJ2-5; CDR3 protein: CAISEAYPQETQYF; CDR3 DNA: TGTGCCATCAGTGAGGCTTATCCTCAAGAGACCCAGTACTTC
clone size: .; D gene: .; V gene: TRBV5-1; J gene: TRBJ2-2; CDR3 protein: CASSPIEGGTGELFF; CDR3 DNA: TGCGCCAGCAGCCCCATAGAGGGAGGCACCGGGGAGCTGTTTTTT
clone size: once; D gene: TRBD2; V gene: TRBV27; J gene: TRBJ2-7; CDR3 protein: CASQLTSGNYEQYF; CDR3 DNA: TGTGCCAGCCAGTTGACTAGCGGGAACTACGAGCAGTACTTC
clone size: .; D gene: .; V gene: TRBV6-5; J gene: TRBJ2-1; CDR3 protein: CASSLGGAPNEQFF; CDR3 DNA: TGTGCCAGTTCCCTCGGCGGGGCCCCCAACGAGCAGTTCTTC
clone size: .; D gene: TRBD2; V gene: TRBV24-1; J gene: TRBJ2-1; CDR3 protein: CATSDGGIQEQFF; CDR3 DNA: TGTGCCACCAGTGACGGGGGGATTCAGGAGCAGTTCTTC
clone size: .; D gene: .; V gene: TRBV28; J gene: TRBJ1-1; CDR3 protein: CASSLWGERTEAFF; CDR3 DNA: TGTGCCAGCAGTTTATGGGGGGAGCGCACTGAAGCTTTCTTT
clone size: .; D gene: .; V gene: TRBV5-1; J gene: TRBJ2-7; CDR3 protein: CASSPVILYEQYF; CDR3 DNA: TGCGCCAGCAGCCCAGTGATCCTATACGAGCAGTACTTC
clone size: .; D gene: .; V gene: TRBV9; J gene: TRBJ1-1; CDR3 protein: CASSVVWEHTEAFF; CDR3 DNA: TGTGCCAGCAGCGTAGTCTGGGAGCACACTGAAGCTTTCTTT
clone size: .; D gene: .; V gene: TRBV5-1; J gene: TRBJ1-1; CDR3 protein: CASSLRGGEAFF; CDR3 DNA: TGCGCCAGCAGCCTAAGGGGTGGTGAAGCTTTCTTT
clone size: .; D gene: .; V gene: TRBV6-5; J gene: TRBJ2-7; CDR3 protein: CASSGAASSYEQYF; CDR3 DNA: TGTGCCAGTTCCGGGGCGGCGAGCTCCTACGAGCAGTACTTC
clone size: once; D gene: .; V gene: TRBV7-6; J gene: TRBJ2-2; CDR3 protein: CASSSLGATGELFF; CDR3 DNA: TGTGCCAGCAGCTCCTTGGGGGCGACCGGGGAGCTGTTTTTT
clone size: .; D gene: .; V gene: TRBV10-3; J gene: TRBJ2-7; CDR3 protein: CAAAEGSTYEQYF; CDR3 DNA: TGTGCCGCCGCGGAGGGTAGCACCTACGAGCAGTACTTC
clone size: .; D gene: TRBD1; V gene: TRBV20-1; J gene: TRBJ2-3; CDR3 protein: CSASSTGASTDTQYF; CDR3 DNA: TGCAGTGCTTCCTCCACAGGGGCGAGCACAGATACGCAGTATTTT
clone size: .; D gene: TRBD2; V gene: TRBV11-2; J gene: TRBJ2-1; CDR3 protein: CASSPSGRFRNEQFF; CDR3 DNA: TGTGCCAGCAGCCCTAGCGGGAGATTTCGTAATGAGCAGTTCTTC
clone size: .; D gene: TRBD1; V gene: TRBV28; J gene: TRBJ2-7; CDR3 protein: CASTRDRELYEQYF; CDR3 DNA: TGTGCCAGCACCAGGGACAGGGAGCTGTACGAGCAGTACTTC
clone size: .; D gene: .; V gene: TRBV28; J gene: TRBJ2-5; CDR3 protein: CASTPGTPPQYF; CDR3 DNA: TGTGCCAGCACCCCCGGAACTCCCCCCCAGTACTTC
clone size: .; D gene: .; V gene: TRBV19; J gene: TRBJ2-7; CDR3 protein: CASRGNRAYEQYF; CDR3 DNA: TGTGCCAGTAGAGGGAACAGGGCCTACGAGCAGTACTTC
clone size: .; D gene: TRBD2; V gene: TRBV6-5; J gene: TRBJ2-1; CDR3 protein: CASSYLAGVTEQFF; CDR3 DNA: TGTGCCAGCAGTTACCTAGCGGGAGTTACTGAGCAGTTCTTC
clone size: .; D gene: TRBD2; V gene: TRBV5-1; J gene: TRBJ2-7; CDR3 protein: CASSSGLAGGKTYEQYF; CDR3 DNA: TGCGCCAGCAGCTCGGGACTAGCGGGAGGCAAAACCTACGAGCAGTACTTC
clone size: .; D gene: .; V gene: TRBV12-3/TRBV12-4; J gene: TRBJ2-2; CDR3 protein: CASSLAALPRELFF; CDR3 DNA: TGTGCCAGCAGTTTAGCGGCTCTCCCAAGGGAGCTGTTTTTT
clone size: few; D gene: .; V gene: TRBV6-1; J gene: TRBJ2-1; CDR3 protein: CASSAVGGPYNEQFF; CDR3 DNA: TGTGCCAGCAGTGCGGTGGGGGGTCCCTACAATGAGCAGTTCTTC
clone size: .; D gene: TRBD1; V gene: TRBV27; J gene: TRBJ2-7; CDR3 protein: CASSKGQNYYEQYF; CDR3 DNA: TGTGCCAGCAGCAAGGGACAGAATTACTACGAGCAGTACTTC
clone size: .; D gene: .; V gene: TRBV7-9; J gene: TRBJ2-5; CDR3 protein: CASSLDLQPETQYF; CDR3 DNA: TGTGCCAGCAGCTTAGATTTACAGCCGGAGACCCAGTACTTC
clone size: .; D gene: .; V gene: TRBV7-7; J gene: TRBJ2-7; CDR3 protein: CVSSLARGYEQYF; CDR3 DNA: TGTGTCAGCAGCTTAGCTCGGGGGTACGAGCAGTACTTC
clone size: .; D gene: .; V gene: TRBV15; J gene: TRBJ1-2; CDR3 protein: CATSRVGGYGYTF; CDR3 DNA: TGTGCCACCAGCAGAGTCGGAGGGTATGGCTACACCTTC
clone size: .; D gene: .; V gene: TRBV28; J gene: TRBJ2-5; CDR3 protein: CASSLQGEVETQYF; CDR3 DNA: TGTGCCAGCAGTTTACAGGGTGAGGTAGAGACCCAGTACTTC
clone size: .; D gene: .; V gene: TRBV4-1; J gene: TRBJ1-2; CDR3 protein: CASSQGGAGAPNSYGYTF; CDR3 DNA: TGCGCCAGCAGCCAAGGGGGGGCAGGGGCCCCAAATAGCTATGGCTACACCTTC
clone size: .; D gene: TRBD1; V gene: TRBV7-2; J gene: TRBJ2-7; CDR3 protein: CASSSRDSSYEQYF; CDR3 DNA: TGTGCCAGCAGCTCCCGGGACAGCTCCTACGAGCAGTACTTC
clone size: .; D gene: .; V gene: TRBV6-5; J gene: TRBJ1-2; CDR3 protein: CASSFYRVSNYGYTF; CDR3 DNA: TGTGCCAGCAGTTTCTACAGGGTGTCTAACTATGGCTACACCTTC
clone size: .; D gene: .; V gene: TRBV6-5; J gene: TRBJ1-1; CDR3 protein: CASSSFEHPNTEAFF; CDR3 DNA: TGTGCCAGCAGCTCCTTCGAGCATCCCAACACTGAAGCTTTCTTT
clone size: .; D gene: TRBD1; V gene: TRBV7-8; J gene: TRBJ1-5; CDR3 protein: CASSLDAGTVANQPQHF; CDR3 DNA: TGTGCCAGCAGCTTAGACGCAGGGACAGTGGCCAATCAGCCCCAGCATTTT
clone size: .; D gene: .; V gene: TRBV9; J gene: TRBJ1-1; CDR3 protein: CASSVVPREGGTEAFF; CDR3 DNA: TGTGCCAGCAGCGTAGTACCCCGGGAGGGTGGCACTGAAGCTTTCTTT
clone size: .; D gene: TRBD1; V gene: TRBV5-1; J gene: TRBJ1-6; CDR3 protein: CASSLVGQGVDSPLHF; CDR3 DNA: TGCGCCAGCAGCTTGGTGGGACAGGGGGTGGACTCACCCCTCCACTTT
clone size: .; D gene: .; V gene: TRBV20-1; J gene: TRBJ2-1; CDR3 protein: CSAAGTSGNEQFF; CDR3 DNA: TGCAGTGCTGCCGGGACTTCAGGCAATGAGCAGTTCTTC
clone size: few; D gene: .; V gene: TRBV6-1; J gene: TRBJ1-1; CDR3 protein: CASRGTGYTEAFF; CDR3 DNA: TGTGCCAGCAGGGGCACAGGGTACACTGAAGCTTTCTTT
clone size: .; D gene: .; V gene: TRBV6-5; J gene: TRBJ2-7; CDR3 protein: CASSYRRILSEQYF; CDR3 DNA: TGTGCCAGCAGTTACCGGAGGATACTCTCCGAGCAGTACTTC
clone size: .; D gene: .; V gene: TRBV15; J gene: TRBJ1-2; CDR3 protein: CATSRDISLNYGYTF; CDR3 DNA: TGTGCCACCAGCAGGGACATAAGCCTTAACTATGGCTACACCTTC
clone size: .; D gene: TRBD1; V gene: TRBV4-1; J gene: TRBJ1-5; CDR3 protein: CASSQTATGGGNQPQHF; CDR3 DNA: TGCGCCAGCAGCCAAACCGCGACAGGGGGCGGCAATCAGCCCCAGCATTTT
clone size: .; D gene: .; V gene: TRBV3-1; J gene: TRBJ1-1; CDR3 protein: CASSQDTGSTEAFF; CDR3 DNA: TGTGCCAGCAGCCAAGATACAGGGAGCACTGAAGCTTTCTTT
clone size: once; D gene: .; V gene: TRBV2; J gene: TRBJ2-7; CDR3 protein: CASSAEPPPYEQYF; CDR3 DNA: TGTGCCAGCAGTGCGGAGCCCCCCCCCTACGAGCAGTACTTC
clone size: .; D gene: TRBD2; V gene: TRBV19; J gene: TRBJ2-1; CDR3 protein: CASSPGLADEQFF; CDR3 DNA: TGTGCCAGTAGTCCGGGACTAGCGGATGAGCAGTTCTTC
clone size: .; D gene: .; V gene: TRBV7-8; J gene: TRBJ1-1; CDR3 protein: CASSLARAEAFF; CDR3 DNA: TGTGCCAGCAGCCTAGCCAGGGCCGAAGCTTTCTTT